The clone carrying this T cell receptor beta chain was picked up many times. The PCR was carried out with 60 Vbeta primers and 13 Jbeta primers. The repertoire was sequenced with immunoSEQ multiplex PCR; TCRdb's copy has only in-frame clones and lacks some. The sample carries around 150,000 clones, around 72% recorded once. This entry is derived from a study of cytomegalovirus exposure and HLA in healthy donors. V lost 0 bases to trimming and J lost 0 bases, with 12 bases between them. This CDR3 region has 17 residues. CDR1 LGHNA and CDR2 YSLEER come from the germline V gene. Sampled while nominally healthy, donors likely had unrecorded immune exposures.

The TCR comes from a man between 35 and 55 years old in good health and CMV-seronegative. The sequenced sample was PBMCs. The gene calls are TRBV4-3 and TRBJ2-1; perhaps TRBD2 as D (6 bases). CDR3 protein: CASSQDLEGRSYNEQFF. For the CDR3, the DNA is TGCGCCAGCAGCCAAGATTTGGAGGGACGCTCCTACAATGAGCAGTTCTTC.